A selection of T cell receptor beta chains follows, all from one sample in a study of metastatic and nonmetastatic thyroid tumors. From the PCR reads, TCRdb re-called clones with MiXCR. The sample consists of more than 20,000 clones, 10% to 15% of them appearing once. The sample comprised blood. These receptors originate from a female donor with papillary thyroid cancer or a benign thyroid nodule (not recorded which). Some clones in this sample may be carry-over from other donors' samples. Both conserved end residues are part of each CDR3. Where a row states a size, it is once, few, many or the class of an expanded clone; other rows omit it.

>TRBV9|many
CASSVGAGPLYEQYF
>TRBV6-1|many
CASRDANYGYTF
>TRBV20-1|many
CSARGRGRAYEQYF
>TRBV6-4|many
CASSAGAVSGEQFF
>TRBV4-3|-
CASSQDAGSGANEQFF
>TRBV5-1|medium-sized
CASSLLWSRLYGYTF
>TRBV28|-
CASGSKGPNTEAFF
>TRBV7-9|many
CASSHGGSLNIQYF
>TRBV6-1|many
CASSEDAGGYNEQFF
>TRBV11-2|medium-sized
CASSSVWTARTGELFF
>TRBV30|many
CAWSVRQFTGELFF
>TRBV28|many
CASSFGGRGETQYF
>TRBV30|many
CAWTWSSTDTQYF
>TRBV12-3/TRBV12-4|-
CASRFKRESYDQYF
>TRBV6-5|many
CASSYRTGTGGTEAFF